This paragraph reports one T cell receptor beta chain. Its antigen remains unidentified. Sequencing was performed with immunoSEQ multiplex PCR; in TCRdb, only in-frame clones are kept and a portion is missing. The sample shows approximately 110,000 clones, 80% to 95% of them seen only once. The data are from a study of T cell responses to AZD1222 COVID-19 vaccine. Overall study findings and caveats: The peak T cell response came first, and repertoires were sampled only after it. Donors skewed white British and female; clonal diversity was possibly underestimated. The number of AZD1222 recipients seropositive at baseline was only five or six.

Germline V gives CDR1 SGHKS, CDR2 YYEKEE (reference sequence). The V gene lost 0 bases and the J gene lost 4 bases, with 13 bases spanning the gap. CDR3 length: 15 residues. The origin of this receptor is an adult in good health. Sample: peripheral blood, taken on day 0 of AZD1222 vaccination. V gene TRBV5-5 combines with J gene TRBJ1-1, with D tentatively TRBD1 (5 bases). CDR3 sequence: CASSLVGVEGTEAFF. In DNA form, the CDR3 reads TGTGCCAGCAGCTTGGTAGGGGTAGAGGGCACTGAAGCTTTCTTT.